This entry describes one TCR beta chain. This sample stems from a study of technical replicates of blood from a handful of donors. This table comes from immunoSEQ multiplex PCR, and its TCRdb copy is limited to in-frame clones, with some not included. This table holds 60,000 to 80,000 clones, roughly nine tenths found once. J gave up 4 bases and V 5 bases, and 4 bases lay outside the gene matches. The CDR3 has 14 residues. In germline, CDR1 is SEHNR, CDR2 FQNEAQ (reference sequence). This sequence was found in a human donor in good health. Some clones in this sample may be carry-over from other donors' samples. Sequencing input: PBMCs. The chain recombines TRBV7-9 with TRBJ2-3; 9 nucleotides match TRBD1. The CDR3 DNA reads as TGTGCCAGCAGCCCGGGACAGGGCGCAGATACGCAGTATTTT. Its translation: CASSPGQGADTQYF.